Below are 24 T cell receptor beta chains sequenced from a single sample in a study of PD-1 blockade in mismatch repair-deficient tumors. The data were produced by immunoSEQ multiplex PCR, yet TCRdb's version contains in-frame clones alone and is incomplete. The sample has some 27,000 clones, approximately 84% seen once. The sample consisted of PBMCs, taken before pembrolizumab treatment. These receptors all stem from an adult with mismatch repair-deficient cancer.

This clone occurred once. This chain joins TRBV28 and TRBJ2-7; TRBD2 agrees at 13 bases. Germline V gene sequence: CDR1 MDHEN, CDR2 SYDVKM. J was trimmed by 0 bases and V by 2 bases; bases with no gene match: 13. The CDR3 extends over 20 amino acids. CDR3 amino acids: CASSLVSRTSGRTPSYEQYF. The CDR3 DNA follows: TGTGCCAGCAGTTTAGTATCACGGACTAGCGGGAGAACCCCCTCCTACGAGCAGTACTTC.

V and J are TRBV5-1 and TRBJ2-1; 10 bases are shared with TRBD2. Germline V gene sequence: CDR1 SGHRS, CDR2 YFSETQ. After removal of 2 bases from V and 1 base from J, the junction contained 0 bases not matched to a gene. This CDR3 has 15 residues. CDR3 coding DNA: TGCGCCAGCAGCTTACTAGCGGGATCCTACAATGAGCAGTTCTTC. This encodes CASSLLAGSYNEQFF.

This CDR3 is CASAPSPGYGNTIYF. In nucleotides, the CDR3 is TGTGCCAGCGCGCCCTCCCCGGGTTATGGAAACACCATATATTTT. The chain is built from TRBV28 and TRBJ1-3; D not resolved. CDR1 and CDR2 from the germline V gene are MDHEN and SYDVKM. CDR3 size: 15 residues. Trimming cost V 8 bases and J 3 bases, with 17 bases left between them.

In DNA form, the CDR3 reads TGTGCCAGCAGCGTAGATCCCGGGACTAGCACAGATACGCAGTATTTT. Its translation is CASSVDPGTSTDTQYF. This chain uses TRBV9 with TRBJ2-3; D possibly corresponds to TRBD2 (6 bases). The CDR3 runs 16 residues. V dropped 0 bases and J dropped 0 bases, with 11 bases sitting between them. Germline CDR1 SGDLS, CDR2 YYNGEE.

The chain links TRBV18 to TRBJ2-2; maybe TRBD2 (7 bases). This CDR3 has 17 residues. Per the germline V gene, CDR1 is KGHSH and CDR2 is LQKENI. Trimming removed 0 bases at V and 0 bases at J, with 11 bases between. This chain's CDR3 is CASSPPEGGTNTGELFF. In nucleotides, the CDR3 is TGTGCCAGCTCACCACCGGAGGGGGGGACGAACACCGGGGAGCTGTTTTTT.

This rearrangement joins TRBV5-1 to TRBJ1-2; 7 bases map to TRBD1. CDR1 SGHRS and CDR2 YFSETQ come from the germline V gene. V lost 0 bases and J lost 5; bases outside the gene matches: 4. The length of the CDR3 is 14 residues. CDR3 loop: CASSLGQGGYGYTF. The CDR3 DNA sequence: TGCGCCAGCAGCTTGGGACAGGGAGGATATGGCTACACCTTC. The full variable domain, its missing parts supplied by reference TRBV5-1 and TRBJ1-2, is KAGVTQTPRYLIKTRGQQVTLSCSPISGHRSVSWYQQTPGQGLQFLFEYFSETQRNKGNFPGRFSGRQFSNSRSEMNVSTLELGDSALYLCASSLGQGGYGYTFGSGTRLTVV.

The J gene is TRBJ1-2, the V gene TRBV29-1, with 7 nucleotides matching TRBD1. Germline V gene lookup returns CDR1 SQVTM and CDR2 ANQGSEA. The CDR3 covers 14 residues. The junction had 9 bases not matched to a gene; V was cut back by 7 bases and J by 1 base. Here the CDR3 reads CSAGRDSNNYGYTF. The CDR3 DNA follows: TGCAGCGCGGGGCGGGACAGCAATAACTATGGCTACACCTTC.

This chain uses TRBV4-1 with TRBJ2-1; tentative D call: TRBD2 (5 bases). This CDR3 spans 19 amino acids. V was trimmed by 3 bases and J by 1 base, leaving 22 bases between them. From germline, CDR1 is MGHRA and CDR2 YSYEKL. The CDR3 spells CASSHVRLGHSGSYNEQFF. CDR3 nucleotides: TGCGCCAGCAGCCACGTAAGGCTGGGTCACAGCGGTTCCTACAATGAGCAGTTCTTC.

This clone was counted between two and nine times. The chain recombines TRBV2 with TRBJ2-7; 11 bases line up with TRBD2. The CDR3 has 15 amino acids. The ends lost 6 bases at V and 3 bases at J; junction bases unmatched: 7. Per the germline V gene, CDR1 is SNHLY and CDR2 is FYNNEI. CDR3 bases: TGTGCCAGCAGGGGTGATAGCGGGAGGGGCTACGAGCAGTACTTC. The encoded protein is CASRGDSGRGYEQYF.

This chain uses TRBV28 with TRBJ1-5; 7 nucleotides match TRBD1. Germline lookup yields CDR1 MDHEN and CDR2 SYDVKM. The CDR3 is 18 residues long. V lost 4 bases to trimming and J lost 0 bases; unmatched junction nucleotides: 12. For the CDR3, the DNA is TGTGCCAGCAGTTCCGACAGGGAGAGGGCTTTTAGCAATCAGCCCCAGCATTTT. Translation: CASSSDRERAFSNQPQHF.

V usage is TRBV4-2 and J usage is TRBJ2-1, with 8 bases lining up with TRBD2. Germline trimming cut 0 bases from V and 10 bases from J; bases unmatched to any gene: 5. In germline, CDR1 is LGHNA, CDR2 YNFKEQ. The CDR3 loop spans 14 amino acids. The CDR3 protein is CASSQEMERGEQFF. The CDR3 region has the DNA TGTGCCAGCAGCCAAGAGATGGAGCGGGGGGAGCAGTTCTTC.

The chain carries TRBV4-1 and TRBJ1-6, with D possibly being TRBD1 (6 bases). Per germline, CDR1 MGHRA and CDR2 YSYEKL. This CDR3 contains 14 residues. V lost 2 bases to trimming and J lost 9 bases, with 11 bases between them. CDR3 sequence (DNA): TGCGCCAGCAGCCAACGGGGGGGCAGTTCACCCCTCCACTTT. This codes for CASSQRGGSSPLHF.

The gene calls are TRBV5-5 and TRBJ2-7, with 12 bases that match TRBD2. Germline trimming cut 3 bases from V and 6 bases from J; bases unmatched to any gene: 7. The CDR3 covers 15 residues. Germline V CDR1 and CDR2: SGHKS, YYEKEE (reference sequence). DNA of the CDR3: TGTGCCAGCAGCTACCGACTAGCGGGAGCCCTCGAGCAGTACTTC. Translation gives CASSYRLAGALEQYF.

This clone was recorded a few times. The chain links TRBV19 to TRBJ1-1; D is possibly TRBD1 (6 bases). The germline V gene encodes CDR1 LNHDA and CDR2 SQIVND (reference sequence). Trimming left V 5 bases short and J 1 base short, with 11 bases between. The CDR3 sequence is 14 residues long. The CDR3 DNA sequence: TGTGCCAGTAGTCGCACGGGACAGAACACTGAAGCTTTCTTT. This encodes CASSRTGQNTEAFF.

The gene calls are TRBV28 and TRBJ2-5, with 7 bases matching TRBD1. Trimming removed 6 bases from V and 2 bases from J; junction bases left unmatched: 9. CDR3 length equals 15 residues. Per germline, CDR1 MDHEN and CDR2 SYDVKM. The CDR3 spells CASRRGQLKQETQYF. The CDR3 DNA reads as TGTGCCAGCAGGAGGGGACAGCTTAAACAAGAGACCCAGTACTTC.

The chain is built from TRBV11-1 and TRBJ1-1, with TRBD1 identical over 8 bases. In germline, CDR1 is SGHAT, CDR2 FQDESV (reference sequence). CDR3 length: 17 amino acids. After removal of 5 bases from V and 0 bases from J, the junction contained 11 bases not matched to a gene. The CDR3 bases are TGTGCCAGCAGCAACCCCAGACAGGGGAGGATGAACACTGAAGCTTTCTTT. It codes for CASSNPRQGRMNTEAFF.

V and J are TRBV4-2 and TRBJ2-5, with D tentatively TRBD2 (6 bases). Germline-derived CDR1 and CDR2 are LGHNA and YNFKEQ. With 0 bases removed from V and 5 bases from J, the gap between germline ends came to 19 bases. The length of the CDR3 is 17 residues. CDR3 coding DNA: TGTGCCAGCAGCCAAGATGGAAGCGGGTGGGATCGGGAGACCCAGTACTTC. This sequence encodes CASSQDGSGWDRETQYF.

This clone has more than one count but fewer than ten. The rearrangement joins TRBV6-5 to TRBJ2-7, with D possibly matching TRBD1 (6 bases). CDR3 length: 14 residues. Germline values: CDR1 MNHEY, CDR2 SVGAGI. Trimming shortened V by 6 bases and J by 6 bases, and 18 bases separated the two germline ends. CDR3 protein: CASRRPGAAGEQYF. The CDR3 DNA reads TGTGCCAGCAGACGACCAGGGGCCGCGGGCGAGCAGTACTTC.

The chain joins TRBV30 to TRBJ2-7; D might be TRBD1 (5 bases). V lost 3 bases and J 3 bases, leaving 21 bases between the germline ends. Germline V gene lookup returns CDR1 GTSNPN and CDR2 SVGIG (reference sequence). CDR3 length equals 16 residues. CDR3 sequence reads: CAWSPKGAAALYEQYF. DNA of the CDR3: TGTGCCTGGAGCCCCAAAGGGGCGGCAGCCCTCTACGAGCAGTACTTC.

This chain links TRBV9 with TRBJ2-5, with a tentative D call TRBD2 (6 bases). V lost 0 bases to trimming and J lost 2 bases, with 8 bases between them. There are 14 residues in the CDR3. Germline CDR1 is SGDLS and CDR2 is YYNGEE. The CDR3 coding sequence is TGTGCCAGCAGCGTAGCTAGCGATCAAGAGACCCAGTACTTC. Its protein product is CASSVASDQETQYF. Full variable domain (missing parts from reference TRBV9 and TRBJ2-5): DSGVTQTPKHLITATGQRVTLRCSPRSGDLSVYWYQQSLDQGLQFLIQYYNGEERAKGNILERFSAQQFPDLHSELNLSSLELGDSALYFCASSVASDQETQYFGPGTRLLVL.

The J gene is TRBJ2-7, the V gene TRBV10-1; possibly TRBD2 for D (5 bases). This CDR3 has 15 residues. Germline assignment: CDR1 WNHNN and CDR2 SYGVQD (reference sequence). The V and J ends lost 3 bases and 0 bases respectively, with 12 bases between them. Here the CDR3 DNA reads TGCGCCAGCAGTGAAGGCGCGGGCCCCTCCTACGAGCAGTACTTC. This encodes CASSEGAGPSYEQYF.

This chain connects TRBV30 to TRBJ1-5, with a weak D call TRBD1 (6 bases). Germline CDR1 GTSNPN, CDR2 SVGIG (reference sequence). The V gene lost 3 bases and the J gene lost 5 bases, with 11 bases spanning the gap. The CDR3 contains 13 residues. CDR3 region: CAWSAGDYQPQHF. CDR3 nucleotide sequence: TGTGCCTGGAGCGCAGGGGATTATCAGCCCCAGCATTTT.

V is TRBV19 and J is TRBJ1-4; 8 bases are shared with TRBD1. There are 13 residues in the CDR3. Germline V CDR1 and CDR2: LNHDA, SQIVND (reference sequence). J was trimmed by 8 bases and V by 9 bases; bases with no gene match: 8. The CDR3 coding sequence is TGTGCCAGCACGGACAGGGTTGGCGAAAAACTGTTTTTT. This translates into CASTDRVGEKLFF. Full variable domain (missing parts from reference TRBV19 and TRBJ1-4): DGGITQSPKYLFRKEGQNVTLSCEQNLNHDAMYWYRQDPGQGLRLIYYSQIVNDFQKGDIAEGYSVSREKKESFPLTVTSAQKNPTAFYLCASTDRVGEKLFFGSGTQLSVL.

This chain links TRBV2 with TRBJ2-3; 8 nucleotides agree with TRBD2. The CDR3 is made up of 13 amino acids. The germline V gene encodes CDR1 SNHLY and CDR2 FYNNEI. V shed 11 bases, J shed 6 bases, and the junction held 10 bases outside the gene matches. CDR3 nucleotide sequence: TGTGCCTTTCGGACTAGCCCGGAGGATACGCAGTATTTT. Translating gives CAFRTSPEDTQYF.